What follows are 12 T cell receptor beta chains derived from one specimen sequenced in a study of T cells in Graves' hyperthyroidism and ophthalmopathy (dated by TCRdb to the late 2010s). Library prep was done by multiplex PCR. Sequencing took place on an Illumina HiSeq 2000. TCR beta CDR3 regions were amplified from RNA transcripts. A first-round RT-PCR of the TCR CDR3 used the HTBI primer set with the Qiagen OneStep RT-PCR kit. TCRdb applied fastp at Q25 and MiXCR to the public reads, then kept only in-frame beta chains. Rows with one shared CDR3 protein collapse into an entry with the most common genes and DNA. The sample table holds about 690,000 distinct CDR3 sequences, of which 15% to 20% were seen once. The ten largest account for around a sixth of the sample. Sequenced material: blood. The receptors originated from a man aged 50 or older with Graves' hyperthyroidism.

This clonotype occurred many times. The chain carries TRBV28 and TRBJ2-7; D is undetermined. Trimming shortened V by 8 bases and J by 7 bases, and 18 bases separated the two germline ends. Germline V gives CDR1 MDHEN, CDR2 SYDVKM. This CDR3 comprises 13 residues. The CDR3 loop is CASVQDGYGEQYF. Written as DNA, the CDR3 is TGTGCCAGCGTTCAGGACGGGTATGGAGAGCAGTACTTC.

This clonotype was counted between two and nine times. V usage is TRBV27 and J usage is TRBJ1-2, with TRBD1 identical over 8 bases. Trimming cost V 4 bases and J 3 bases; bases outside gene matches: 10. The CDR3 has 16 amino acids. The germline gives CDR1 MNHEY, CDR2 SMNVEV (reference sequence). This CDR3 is CASSSSRTGMYYGYTF. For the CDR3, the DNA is TGTGCCAGCAGTTCATCCCGGACAGGGATGTACTATGGCTACACCTTC.

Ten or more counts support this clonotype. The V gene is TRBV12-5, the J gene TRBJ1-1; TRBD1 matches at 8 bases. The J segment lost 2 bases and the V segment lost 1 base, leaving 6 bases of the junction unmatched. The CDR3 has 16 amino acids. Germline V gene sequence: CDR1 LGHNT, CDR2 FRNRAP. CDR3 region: CASGLAIQGGNTEAFF. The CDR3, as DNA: TGTGCTAGTGGTTTGGCCATACAGGGGGGTAACACTGAAGCTTTCTTT.

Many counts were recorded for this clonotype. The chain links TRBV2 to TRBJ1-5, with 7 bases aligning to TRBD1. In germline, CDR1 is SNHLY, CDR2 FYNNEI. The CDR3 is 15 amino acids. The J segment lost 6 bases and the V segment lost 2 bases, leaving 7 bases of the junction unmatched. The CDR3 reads CASSESGRGTQPQHF. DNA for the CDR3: TGTGCCAGCAGTGAATCGGGCAGGGGGACTCAGCCCCAGCATTTT.

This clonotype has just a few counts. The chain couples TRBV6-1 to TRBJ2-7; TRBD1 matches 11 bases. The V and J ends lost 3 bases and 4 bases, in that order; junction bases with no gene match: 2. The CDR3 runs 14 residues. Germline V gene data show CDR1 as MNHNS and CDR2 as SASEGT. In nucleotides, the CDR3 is TGTGCCAGCAGTGATGGGACAGGGGGATACGAGCAGTACTTC. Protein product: CASSDGTGGYEQYF.

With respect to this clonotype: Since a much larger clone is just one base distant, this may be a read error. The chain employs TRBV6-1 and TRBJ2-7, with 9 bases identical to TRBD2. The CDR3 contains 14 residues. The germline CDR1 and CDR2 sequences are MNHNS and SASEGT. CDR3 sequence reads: CTTRDSGRIYEQYF. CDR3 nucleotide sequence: TGTACCACCCGTGATAGCGGGAGAATCTACGAGCAGTACTTC.

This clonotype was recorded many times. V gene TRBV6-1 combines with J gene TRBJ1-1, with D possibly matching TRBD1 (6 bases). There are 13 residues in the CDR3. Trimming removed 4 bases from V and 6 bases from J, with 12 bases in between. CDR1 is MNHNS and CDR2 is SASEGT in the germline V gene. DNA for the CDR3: TGTGCCAGCAGTGCCCAGGGGAAGGCTGAAGCTTTCTTT. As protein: CASSAQGKAEAFF.

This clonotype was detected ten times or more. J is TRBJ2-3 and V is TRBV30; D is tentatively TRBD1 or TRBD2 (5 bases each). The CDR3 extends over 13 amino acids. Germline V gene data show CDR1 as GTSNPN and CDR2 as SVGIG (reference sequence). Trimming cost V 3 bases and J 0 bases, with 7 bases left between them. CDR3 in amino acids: CAWSRDSTDTQYF. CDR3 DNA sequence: TGTGCCTGGAGCAGGGACAGCACAGATACGCAGTATTTT. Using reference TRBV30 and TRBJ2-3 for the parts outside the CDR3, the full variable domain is SQTIHQWPATLVQPVGSPLSLECTVEGTSNPNLYWYRQAAGRGLQLLFYSVGIGQISSEVPQNLSASRPQDRQFILSSKKLLLSDSGFYLCAWSRDSTDTQYFGPGTRLTVL.

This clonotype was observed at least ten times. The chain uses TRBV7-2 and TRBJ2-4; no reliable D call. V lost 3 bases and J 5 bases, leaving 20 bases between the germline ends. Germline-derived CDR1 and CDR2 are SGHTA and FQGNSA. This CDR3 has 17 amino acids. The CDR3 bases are TGTGCCAGCAGCTTCACAAGCAGTACAGCGAACCAAAACATTCAGTACTTC. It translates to CASSFTSSTANQNIQYF.

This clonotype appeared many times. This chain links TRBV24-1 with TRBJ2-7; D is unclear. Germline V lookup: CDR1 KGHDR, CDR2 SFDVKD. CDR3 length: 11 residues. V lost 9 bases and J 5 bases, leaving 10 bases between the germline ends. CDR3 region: CATQLNDEQYF. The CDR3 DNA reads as TGTGCCACCCAGCTAAATGACGAGCAGTACTTC.

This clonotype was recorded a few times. CDR3 in amino acids: CAWSKDRGNQPQHF. The DNA of the CDR3 is TGTGCCTGGAGTAAGGACAGAGGCAATCAGCCCCAGCATTTT. V is TRBV30 and J is TRBJ1-5; possible D gene TRBD1, 6 bases. CDR1 GTSNPN and CDR2 SVGIG come from the germline V gene (reference sequence). This CDR3 comprises 14 residues. Trimming stripped 2 bases from V and 2 bases from J, with 10 bases between.

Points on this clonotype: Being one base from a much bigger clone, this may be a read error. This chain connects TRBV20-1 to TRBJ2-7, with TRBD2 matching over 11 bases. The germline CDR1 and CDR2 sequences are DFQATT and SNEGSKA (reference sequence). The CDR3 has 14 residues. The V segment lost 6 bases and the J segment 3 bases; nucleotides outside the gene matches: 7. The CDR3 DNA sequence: TGCAGTGCGCCTAGCGGGGGGTTCAGCTACGAGCAGTACTTC. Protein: CSAPSGGFSYEQYF.